The present T cell receptor (beta chain) was sequenced within a study of blood T cell repertoires in COVID-19. Study-wide context: Samples came from the United States, Italy and Spain, spanning acute and convalescent COVID-19. Sources were T cells, B-cell-depleted T cells, or PBMCs; the material itself was cDNA or gDNA.

CDR3 length: 13 amino acids. Germline CDR1 LNHDA, CDR2 SQIVND (reference sequence). V was pared by 8 bases and J by 4 bases, with 7 bases of the junction left unmatched. In the authors' workflow: Estimation of nucleated cell counts was performed using reference gene primer amplification. The protocol was immunoSEQ multiplex PCR, while the TCRdb copy is restricted to in-frame clones and leaves out a portion. V and J calls and clone size follow that table, whereas D and trimming were derived from the DNA. The profile covers around 50,000 clones, with more than 75% appearing a single time and roughly 4.8% taken by the ten largest.

The chain couples TRBV19 to TRBJ1-1; TRBD1 matches at 7 bases. The source material was peripheral blood. The sequence was obtained from a man aged 35 to 55 with active COVID-19. The chain's CDR3 is CASGTGESTEAFF. The CDR3 coding sequence is TGTGCCAGTGGTACAGGGGAGTCCACTGAAGCTTTCTTT.